One sample yielded the 12 T cell receptor beta chains listed below, sequenced in a study of radiation and T cells in renal cell carcinoma. As for time point: blood 2 weeks post-SBRT. Treatment specified: 15 Gy SBRT to primary tumor, nephrectomy 4 weeks later. Some clones are missing from TCRdb's copy, which holds only in-frame ones; the method was immunoSEQ multiplex PCR. The data contain about 150,000 clones, approximately 90% of them singletons. The sequenced sample was blood, obtained from a patient whose treatment included radiotherapy and nephrectomy. The receptor set was obtained from a woman aged 45-65 years with renal cell carcinoma.

The V call is TRBV5-1, the J call TRBJ2-1; a possible D gene is TRBD2 (5 bases). The V gene lost 1 base and the J gene lost 5 bases, with 13 bases spanning the gap. The CDR3 contains 15 residues. The germline gives CDR1 SGHRS, CDR2 YFSETQ. The CDR3 is CASSLIATQNNEQFF. CDR3 bases: TGCGCCAGCAGCTTGATAGCGACACAGAACAATGAGCAGTTCTTC. The whole variable domain, remainder taken from reference TRBV5-1 and TRBJ2-1, is KAGVTQTPRYLIKTRGQQVTLSCSPISGHRSVSWYQQTPGQGLQFLFEYFSETQRNKGNFPGRFSGRQFSNSRSEMNVSTLELGDSALYLCASSLIATQNNEQFFGPGTRLTVL.

This clone occurred once. The chain uses TRBV7-8 and TRBJ2-7; 8 positions agree with TRBD2. V was pared by 4 bases and J by 1 base, with 9 bases of the junction left unmatched. The germline V gene encodes CDR1 SGHVS and CDR2 FQNEAQ. The CDR3 consists of 16 residues. In DNA form, the CDR3 reads TGTGCCAGCAGCTACCCGGGGGGGGCCACTTCCTACGAGCAGTACTTC. It yields the protein CASSYPGGATSYEQYF.

The chain joins TRBV6-1 to TRBJ2-1; no clear D. In germline, CDR1 is MNHNS, CDR2 SASEGT. V was shortened by 0 bases and J by 0 bases, with 12 bases between the two germline ends. CDR3 length: 17 residues. This chain's CDR3 is CASSEAVASSSYNEQFF. The CDR3 DNA follows: TGTGCCAGCAGTGAAGCAGTAGCCTCTAGCTCCTACAATGAGCAGTTCTTC.

The chain joins TRBV15 to TRBJ2-5; 8 nucleotides match TRBD2. J gave up 0 bases and V 3 bases, and 3 bases lay outside the gene matches. The germline V gene encodes CDR1 LNHNV and CDR2 YYDKDF (reference sequence). The length of the CDR3 is 15 residues. The DNA for the CDR3 is TGTGCCACCAGCAGCAGGCGGGGGGACCAAGAGACCCAGTACTTC. Translating gives CATSSRRGDQETQYF.

The chain employs TRBV7-9 and TRBJ2-1; 8 nucleotides line up with TRBD2. Losses at the gene ends were 4 bases for V and 8 bases for J; bases not matched to a gene: 1. Germline V gene data show CDR1 as SEHNR and CDR2 as FQNEAQ (reference sequence). This CDR3 contains 12 residues. CDR3 sequence: CASSYSGDEQFF. CDR3 DNA: TGTGCCAGCAGCTATAGCGGGGATGAGCAGTTCTTC.

This chain links TRBV19 with TRBJ1-2; D ambiguous. The germline gives CDR1 LNHDA, CDR2 SQIVND (reference sequence). This CDR3 has 13 residues. V lost 0 bases, J lost 4 bases, and 6 bases lay in between. The CDR3 DNA follows: TGTGCCAGTAGTATAGACGTCCTCTATGGCTACACCTTC. Encoded protein: CASSIDVLYGYTF. Full variable domain (rest looked up from reference TRBV19 and TRBJ1-2): DGGITQSPKYLFRKEGQNVTLSCEQNLNHDAMYWYRQDPGQGLRLIYYSQIVNDFQKGDIAEGYSVSREKKESFPLTVTSAQKNPTAFYLCASSIDVLYGYTFGSGTRLTVV.

This clone has a single count. The rearrangement joins TRBV7-2 to TRBJ2-7; D is possibly TRBD1 (7 bases). Germline V gives CDR1 SGHTA, CDR2 FQGNSA. The CDR3 sequence is 17 residues long. V lost 2 bases to trimming and J lost 5 bases, with 22 bases between them. CDR3 in amino acids: CASSLSFVTGEVDEQYF. The CDR3 coding sequence is TGTGCCAGCAGCTTATCCTTCGTTACAGGGGAGGTCGACGAGCAGTACTTC.

This clone was detected only once. This chain joins TRBV7-9 and TRBJ2-5, with TRBD2 matching 7 bases. CDR1 and CDR2 from the germline V gene are SEHNR and FQNEAQ (reference sequence). V was clipped by 3 bases and J by 2 bases; unmatched bases: 0. CDR3 length: 13 residues. CDR3 in DNA: TGTGCCAGCAGCTTCGGGAGGCAAGAGACCCAGTACTTC. Translation: CASSFGRQETQYF. The entire variable domain, with the rest obtained from reference TRBV7-9 and TRBJ2-5, is as follows: DTGVSQNPRHKITKRGQNVTFRCDPISEHNRLYWYRQTLGQGPEFLTYFQNEAQLEKSRLLSDRFSAERPKGSFSTLEIQRTEQGDSAMYLCASSFGRQETQYFGPGTRLLVL.

The V and J genes are TRBV14 and TRBJ2-6; D is unresolved. Between the trimmed V and J ends, which lost 0 bases and 0 bases, there was a span of 18 bases. The CDR3 is 20 amino acids. In germline, CDR1 is SGHDN, CDR2 FVKESK. The CDR3 protein is CASSQDLGAIPHSGANVLTF. The DNA of the CDR3 is TGTGCCAGCAGCCAAGATTTAGGCGCCATTCCTCACTCTGGGGCCAACGTCCTGACTTTC.

The rearrangement links TRBV6-1 to TRBJ2-3; 7 positions match TRBD1. Trimming took 3 bases from V and 0 from J; bases not matched to a gene: 0. This CDR3 has 14 residues. Germline lookup yields CDR1 MNHNS and CDR2 SASEGT. CDR3 loop: CASSEDRSTDTQYF. CDR3 DNA: TGTGCCAGCAGTGAGGACAGGAGCACAGATACGCAGTATTTT.

This clone occurred once. The chain employs TRBV19 and TRBJ2-2; 11 bases are a match to TRBD2. The CDR3 has 20 residues. J gave up 5 bases and V 2 bases, and 16 bases lay outside the gene matches. In germline, CDR1 is LNHDA, CDR2 SQIVND (reference sequence). Written as DNA, the CDR3 is TGTGCCAGTAGTATACCCACTCTCGGGACTAGCGGAATCAGGACCGGGGAGCTGTTTTTT. Its translation: CASSIPTLGTSGIRTGELFF. Looking up the rest from reference TRBV19 and TRBJ2-2 gives the full variable domain: DGGITQSPKYLFRKEGQNVTLSCEQNLNHDAMYWYRQDPGQGLRLIYYSQIVNDFQKGDIAEGYSVSREKKESFPLTVTSAQKNPTAFYLCASSIPTLGTSGIRTGELFFGEGSRLTVL.

V and J are TRBV7-9 and TRBJ1-2; no definite D call. The germline V and J ends were trimmed by 3 bases and 6 bases, with 11 bases remaining between them. Per germline, CDR1 SEHNR and CDR2 FQNEAQ (reference sequence). The CDR3 runs 13 residues. The CDR3 region is CASSLTPLDGYTF. The DNA for the CDR3 is TGTGCCAGCAGCTTGACCCCCCTGGATGGCTACACCTTC.